A single sample gave rise to the 2 T cell receptor beta chains below, sequenced in a study of neurological immune-mediated disorders. TCRdb analysed the 5' RACE reads with MiXCR anew, one entry per CDR3 protein. The table includes 53,000 or so distinct CDR3 sequences, 12% detected once. Sequenced: PBMCs. The receptors derive from a woman aged 55-70 years with HTLV-1-associated myelopathy (HAM/TSP).

The rearrangement links TRBV4-2 to TRBJ2-1; the match to TRBD1 covers 7 bases. V shed 1 base, J shed 7 bases, and the junction held 4 bases outside the gene matches. There are 14 residues in the CDR3. Germline values: CDR1 LGHNA, CDR2 YNFKEQ. CDR3 DNA sequence: TGTGCCAGCAGCCAAGCCGACAGGGAAAATGAGCAGTTCTTC. Its protein is CASSQADRENEQFF.

This rearrangement joins TRBV7-9 to TRBJ1-1; D is ambiguous. Germline CDR1 is SEHNR and CDR2 is FQNEAQ (reference sequence). This CDR3 spans 12 amino acids. Trimming took off 8 bases at V and 5 bases at J, with 12 bases between the two ends. The CDR3 sequence is CASSTLGTEAFF. The CDR3 DNA reads as TGTGCCAGCTCTACCTTGGGGACTGAAGCTTTCTTT. Complete variable domain (other parts from reference TRBV7-9 and TRBJ1-1): DTGVSQNPRHKITKRGQNVTFRCDPISEHNRLYWYRQTLGQGPEFLTYFQNEAQLEKSRLLSDRFSAERPKGSFSTLEIQRTEQGDSAMYLCASSTLGTEAFFGQGTRLTVV.